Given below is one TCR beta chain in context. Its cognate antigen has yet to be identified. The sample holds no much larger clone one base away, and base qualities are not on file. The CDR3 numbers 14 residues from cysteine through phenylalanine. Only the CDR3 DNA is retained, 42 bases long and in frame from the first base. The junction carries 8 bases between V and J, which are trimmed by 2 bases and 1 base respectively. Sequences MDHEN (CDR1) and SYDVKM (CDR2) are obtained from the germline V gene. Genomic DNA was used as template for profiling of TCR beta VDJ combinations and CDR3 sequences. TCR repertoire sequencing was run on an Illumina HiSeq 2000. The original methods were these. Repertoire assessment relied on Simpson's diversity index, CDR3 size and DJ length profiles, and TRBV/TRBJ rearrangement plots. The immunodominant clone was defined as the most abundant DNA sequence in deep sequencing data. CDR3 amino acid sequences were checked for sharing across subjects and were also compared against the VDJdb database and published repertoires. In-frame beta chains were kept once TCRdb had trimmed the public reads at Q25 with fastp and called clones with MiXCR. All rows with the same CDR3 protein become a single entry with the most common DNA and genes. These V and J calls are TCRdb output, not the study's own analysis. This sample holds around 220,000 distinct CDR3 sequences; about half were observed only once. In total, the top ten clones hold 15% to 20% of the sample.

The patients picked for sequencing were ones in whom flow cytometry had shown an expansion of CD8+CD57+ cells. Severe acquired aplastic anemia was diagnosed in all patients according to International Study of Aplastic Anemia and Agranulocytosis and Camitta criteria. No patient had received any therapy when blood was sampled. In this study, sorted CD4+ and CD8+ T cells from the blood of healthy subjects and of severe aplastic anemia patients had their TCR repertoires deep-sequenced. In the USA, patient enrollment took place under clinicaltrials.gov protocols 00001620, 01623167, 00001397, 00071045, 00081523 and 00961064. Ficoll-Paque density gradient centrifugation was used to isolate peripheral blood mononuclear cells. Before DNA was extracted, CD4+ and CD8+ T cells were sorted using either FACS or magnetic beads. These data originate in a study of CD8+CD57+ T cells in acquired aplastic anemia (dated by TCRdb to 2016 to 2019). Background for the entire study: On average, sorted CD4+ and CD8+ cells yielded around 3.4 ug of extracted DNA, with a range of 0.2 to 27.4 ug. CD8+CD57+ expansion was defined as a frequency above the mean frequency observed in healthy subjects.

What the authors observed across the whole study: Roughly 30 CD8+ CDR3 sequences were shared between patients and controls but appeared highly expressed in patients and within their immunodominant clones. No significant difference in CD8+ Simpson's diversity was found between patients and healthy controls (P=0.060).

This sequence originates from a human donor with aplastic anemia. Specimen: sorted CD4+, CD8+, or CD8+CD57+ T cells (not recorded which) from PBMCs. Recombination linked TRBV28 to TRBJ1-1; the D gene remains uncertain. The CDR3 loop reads CASSLPVSNTEAFF. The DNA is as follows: TGTGCCAGCAGTTTACCGGTTTCGAACACTGAAGCTTTCTTT.